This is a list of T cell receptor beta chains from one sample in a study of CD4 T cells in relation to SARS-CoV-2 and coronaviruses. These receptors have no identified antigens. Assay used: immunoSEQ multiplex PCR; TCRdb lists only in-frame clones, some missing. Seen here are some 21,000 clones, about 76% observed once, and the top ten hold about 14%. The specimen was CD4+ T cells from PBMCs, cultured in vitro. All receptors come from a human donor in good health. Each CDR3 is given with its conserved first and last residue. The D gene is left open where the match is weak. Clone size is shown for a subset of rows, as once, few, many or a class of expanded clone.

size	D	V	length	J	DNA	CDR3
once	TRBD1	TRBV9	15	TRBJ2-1	TGTGCCAGCAGCGTAACCGGGACAGCCTACAATGAGCAGTTCTTC	CASSVTGTAYNEQFF
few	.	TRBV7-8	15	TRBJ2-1	TGTGCCAGCAACCGAATATCCAGGGGGGCGAATGAGCAGTTCTTC	CASNRISRGANEQFF
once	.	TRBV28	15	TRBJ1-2	TGTGCCAGCAGTTTACAGGGGCGTTCTAACTATGGCTACACCTTC	CASSLQGRSNYGYTF
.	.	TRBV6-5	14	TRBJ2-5	TGTGCCAGCACCGACCCTGTTGGGGGAGAGACCCAGTACTTC	CASTDPVGGETQYF
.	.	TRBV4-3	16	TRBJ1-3	TGCGCCAGCAGCCAAGAAGCTCCCACCTCTGGAAACACCATATATTTT	CASSQEAPTSGNTIYF
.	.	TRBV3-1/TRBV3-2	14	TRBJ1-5	TGTGCCAGCAGCCAACGACAGGCGAGTCAGCCCCAGCATTTT	CASSQRQASQPQHF
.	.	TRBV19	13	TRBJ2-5	TGTGCCAGTATGGGTCGGATCCAAGAGACCCAGTACTTC	CASMGRIQETQYF
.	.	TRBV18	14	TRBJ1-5	TGTGCCAGCTCACCGGACACTAGCAATCAGCCCCAGCATTTT	CASSPDTSNQPQHF
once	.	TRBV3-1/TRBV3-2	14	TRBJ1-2	TGTGCCAGCAGCCGGACGGATACTAACTATGGCTACACCTTC	CASSRTDTNYGYTF
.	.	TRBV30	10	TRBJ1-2	TGTGCCGTGATGGAGGTTTGCTACACCTTC	CAVMEVCYTF
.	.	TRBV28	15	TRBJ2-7	TGTGCCAGCACACATTACGGGGTCCTCTCCTACGAGCAGTACTTC	CASTHYGVLSYEQYF
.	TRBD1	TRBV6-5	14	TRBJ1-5	TGTGCCAGCAGCCTTGGAGGGGGCAGGCAGCCCCAGCATTTT	CASSLGGGRQPQHF
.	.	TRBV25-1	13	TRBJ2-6	TGTGCCAGCAGTGAAGCTGGGGCCAACGTCCTGACTTTC	CASSEAGANVLTF
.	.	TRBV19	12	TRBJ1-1	TGTGCCAGTAGTCAACAGCTCACTGAAGCTTTCTTT	CASSQQLTEAFF
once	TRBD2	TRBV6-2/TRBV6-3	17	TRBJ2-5	TGTGCCAGCAGTTACCCTAGACGACTAGCGTACCAAGAGACCCAGTACTTC	CASSYPRRLAYQETQYF
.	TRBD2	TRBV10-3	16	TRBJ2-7	TGTGCCATCAGTGAGTCGGGTTTTAGCGGGAGCTCCGAGCAGTACTTC	CAISESGFSGSSEQYF
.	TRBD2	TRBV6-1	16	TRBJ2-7	TGTGCCAGCAGTGAATCGACTAGCGGGACCCCCTACGAGCAGTACTTC	CASSESTSGTPYEQYF
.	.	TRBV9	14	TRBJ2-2	TGTGCCAGCAGCGTTAGGACGTACACCGGGGAGCTGTTTTTT	CASSVRTYTGELFF
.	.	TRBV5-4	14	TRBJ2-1	TGTGCCAGCAGCTTCGATAGGGAGAGGAATGAGCAGTTCTTC	CASSFDRERNEQFF
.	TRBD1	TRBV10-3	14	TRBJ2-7	TGTGCCATCAGTCCGGGACAGGGGGGGAACGAGCAGTACTTC	CAISPGQGGNEQYF
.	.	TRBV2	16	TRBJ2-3	TGTGCCAGCAGTGATTACGGGAAGCGCTACACAGATACGCAGTATTTT	CASSDYGKRYTDTQYF
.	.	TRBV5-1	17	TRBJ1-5	TGCGCCAGCAGCCGTAGGCCCCGGACAAAGGGTAATCAGCCCCAGCATTTT	CASSRRPRTKGNQPQHF
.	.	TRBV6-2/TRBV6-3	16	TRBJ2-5	TGTGCCAGCAGTCTTTTGGGGCGAAGCGGTGGAGAGACCCAGTACTTC	CASSLLGRSGGETQYF
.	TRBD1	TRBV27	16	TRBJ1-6	TGTGCCAGCAGTCACCGCCGGGACAGAGTCAATTCACCCCTCCACTTT	CASSHRRDRVNSPLHF
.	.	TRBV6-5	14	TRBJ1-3	TGTGCCAGCAAGCCTCAGGCCCCTGGAAGCACCATATATTTT	CASKPQAPGSTIYF
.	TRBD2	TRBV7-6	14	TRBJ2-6	TGTGCCAGCAGTGCCGGGAGGGTGGGCAACGTCCTGACTTTC	CASSAGRVGNVLTF
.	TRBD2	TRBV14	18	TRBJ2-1	TGTGCCAGCAGCCAAGATTTACCCGGGCTGGGGGGGAGCAATGAGCAGTTCTTC	CASSQDLPGLGGSNEQFF
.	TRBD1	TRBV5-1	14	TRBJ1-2	TGCGCCAGCAGCTCCGGACAGGGAGTTTATGGCTACACCTTC	CASSSGQGVYGYTF
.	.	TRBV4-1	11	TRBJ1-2	TGCGCCAGCAGCCAAGAGGGTGGCTACACCTTC	CASSQEGGYTF
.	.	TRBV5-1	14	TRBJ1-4	TGCGCCAGCAGCTTGATGGGACCGAATGAAAAACTGTTTTTT	CASSLMGPNEKLFF
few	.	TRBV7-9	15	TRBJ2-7	TGTGCCAGCAGCTTAGGAGACTTACAAGTCTACGAGCAGTACTTC	CASSLGDLQVYEQYF
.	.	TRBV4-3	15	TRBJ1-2	TGCGCCAGCAGCCAAGATCAAGGACGGCGGAGTGGCTACACCTTC	CASSQDQGRRSGYTF
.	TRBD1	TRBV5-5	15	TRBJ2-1	TGTGCCAGCAGCTTGATAAGGACAGGGCACAATGAGCAGTTCTTC	CASSLIRTGHNEQFF
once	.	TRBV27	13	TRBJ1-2	TGTGCCAGCAGTTTCGGGGGGAGCTATGGCTACACCTTC	CASSFGGSYGYTF
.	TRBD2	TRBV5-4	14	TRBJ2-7	TGTGCCAGCAGCTTGGTAGCGGGAGACCACGAGCAGTACTTC	CASSLVAGDHEQYF
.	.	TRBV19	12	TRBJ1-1	TGTGCCAGTAGTCCATGGGGGGAAGAAGCTTTCTTT	CASSPWGEEAFF
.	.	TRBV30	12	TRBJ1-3	TGTGCCTGGGAGACAGGTGGAAACACCATATATTTT	CAWETGGNTIYF
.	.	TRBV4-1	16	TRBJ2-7	TGCGCCAGCAGCCAACAACCGGGGCCGGGGCCCGACGAGCAGTACTTC	CASSQQPGPGPDEQYF
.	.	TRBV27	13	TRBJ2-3	TGTGCCAGCAGGGATCATGGGGGGGATACGCAGTATTTT	CASRDHGGDTQYF
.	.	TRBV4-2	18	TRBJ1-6	TGTGCCAGCAGCCAAGGAGGAAGGGTTGAAGCCTATAATTCACCCCTCCACTTT	CASSQGGRVEAYNSPLHF
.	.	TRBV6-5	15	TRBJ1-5	TGTGCCAGCAGTTGGGGAGCCGGGGGCAATCAGCCCCAGCATTTT	CASSWGAGGNQPQHF
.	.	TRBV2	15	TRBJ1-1	TGTGCCAGCACCCGATGGGGGGGGCTGAACACTGAAGCTTTCTTT	CASTRWGGLNTEAFF
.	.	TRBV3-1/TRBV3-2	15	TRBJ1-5	TGTGCCAGCAGCAATGGGTTGGGTCTTAATCAGCCCCAGCATTTT	CASSNGLGLNQPQHF
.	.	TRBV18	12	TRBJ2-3	TGTGCCAGCTCACCATGGGGAGATACGCAGTATTTT	CASSPWGDTQYF
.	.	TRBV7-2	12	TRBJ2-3	TGTGCCAGCAGCTTAAGCACAGATACGCAGTATTTT	CASSLSTDTQYF
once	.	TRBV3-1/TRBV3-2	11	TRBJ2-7	TGTGCCAGCGGGGGGGCCAACGAGCAGTACTTC	CASGGANEQYF
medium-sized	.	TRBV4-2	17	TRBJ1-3	TGTGCCAGCAGCCAAGAGAGTCAGAAAGACTCTGGAAACACCATATATTTT	CASSQESQKDSGNTIYF
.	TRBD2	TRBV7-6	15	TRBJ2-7	TGTGCCAGCAGCCGAACTAGCGGGAGTACCCACGAGCAGTACTTC	CASSRTSGSTHEQYF